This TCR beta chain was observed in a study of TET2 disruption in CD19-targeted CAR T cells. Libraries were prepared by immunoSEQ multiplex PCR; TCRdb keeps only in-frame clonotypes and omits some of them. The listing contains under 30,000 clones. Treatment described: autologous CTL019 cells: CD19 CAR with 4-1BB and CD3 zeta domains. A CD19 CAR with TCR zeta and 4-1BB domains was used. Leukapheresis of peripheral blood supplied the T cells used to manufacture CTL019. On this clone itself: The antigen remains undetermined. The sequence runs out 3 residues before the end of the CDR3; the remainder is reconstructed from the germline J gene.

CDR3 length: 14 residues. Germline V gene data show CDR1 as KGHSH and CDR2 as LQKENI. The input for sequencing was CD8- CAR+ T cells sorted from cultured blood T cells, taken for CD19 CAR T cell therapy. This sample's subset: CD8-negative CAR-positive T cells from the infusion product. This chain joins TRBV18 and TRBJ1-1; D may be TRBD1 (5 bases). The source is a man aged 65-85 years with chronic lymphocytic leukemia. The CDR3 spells CASSSGTNPGTAFF. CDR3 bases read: TGTGCCAGCTCATCTGGGACTAACCCAGGGACA.